These 24 T cell receptor beta chains originate from one sample sequenced in a study of T-cell memory formation after mild COVID-19. TCRdb passed the 5' RACE reads through MiXCR, listing each CDR3 protein once. The table has almost 250,000 distinct CDR3 sequences, approximately 15% seen once. What was sequenced was PBMCs or a T cell subset sorted from them (not recorded which). These receptors all stem from an adult woman who had mild COVID-19 (a few samples of this study predate the infection). Cell type and time point are not known.

The rearrangement joins TRBV29-1 to TRBJ1-2; no clear D. CDR3 length: 13 residues. Trimming pared 2 bases from V and 2 bases from J, leaving 9 bases between. Germline V gives CDR1 SQVTM, CDR2 ANQGSEA. CDR3 in amino acids: CSVEKLGNYGYTF. The CDR3 DNA is TGCAGCGTTGAAAAGTTAGGGAACTATGGCTACACCTTC.

V is TRBV15 and J is TRBJ2-7; D is unresolved. V was pared by 1 base and J by 0 bases, with 13 bases between. CDR1 and CDR2 (germline): LNHNV, YYDKDF (reference sequence). This CDR3 region has 16 residues. CDR3 amino acids: CATSRGGRAPSYEQYF. The DNA of the CDR3 is TGTGCCACCAGCAGAGGGGGTCGGGCACCCTCCTACGAGCAGTACTTC.

J is TRBJ2-5 and V is TRBV11-2; maybe TRBD1 (6 bases). V was pared by 2 bases and J by 7 bases, with 17 bases between. Germline CDR1 SGHAT, CDR2 FQNNGV. The CDR3 is 15 residues long. The DNA of the CDR3 is TGTGCCAGCAGCTTAAGCAGGGGCGCGTACGGGACCCAGTACTTC. Translating gives CASSLSRGAYGTQYF.

In this sample, this clonotype turned up many times. The gene calls are TRBV12-3 or TRBV12-4 and TRBJ2-2; no firm D call. V was pared by 6 bases and J by 6 bases, with 11 bases between. CDR3 length: 13 amino acids. CDR3 sequence reads: CASSRTESGELFF. In DNA, the CDR3 is TGTGCCAGCAGCCGCACAGAGTCCGGGGAGCTGTTTTTT.

Only a few counts were recorded for this clonotype. The chain's CDR3 is CASSHLSGANVLTF. For the CDR3, the DNA is TGTGCCAGCAGTCACCTCTCTGGGGCCAACGTCCTGACTTTC. The chain is built from TRBV6-1 and TRBJ2-6; D is unresolved. This CDR3 region has 14 residues. V lost 5 bases, J lost 0 bases, and 5 bases lay in between. CDR1 is MNHNS, CDR2 SASEGT, per germline.

Many counts were recorded for this clonotype. The chain combines TRBV24-1 with TRBJ2-1; no clear D. With 4 bases removed from V and 7 bases from J, the gap between germline ends came to 7 bases. CDR1 is KGHDR, CDR2 SFDVKD, per germline. The CDR3 contains 12 residues. The DNA for the CDR3 is TGTGCCACCAGTGAGCCGAAGAATGAGCAGTTCTTC. This gives the protein CATSEPKNEQFF.

This clonotype occurred a few times. The V gene is TRBV20-1, the J gene TRBJ2-7; 9 bases are a match to TRBD2. Germline V gene lookup returns CDR1 DFQATT and CDR2 SNEGSKA (reference sequence). Trimming cost V 5 bases and J 2 bases; bases outside gene matches: 4. CDR3 size: 13 residues. CDR3 nucleotide sequence: TGCAGTGCTCTGACTAGCGGCCCCTACGAGCAGTACTTC. This translates into CSALTSGPYEQYF.

The chain combines TRBV29-1 with TRBJ1-2, with D possibly being TRBD1 (6 bases). Germline V gene data show CDR1 as SQVTM and CDR2 as ANQGSEA. The V and J ends lost 6 bases and 2 bases respectively, with 10 bases between them. CDR3 size: 12 residues. CDR3 in amino acids: CSVLGGNYGYTF. CDR3 DNA sequence: TGCAGCGTCTTGGGGGGCAACTATGGCTACACCTTC. The full variable domain, with the rest looked up from reference TRBV29-1 and TRBJ1-2, is SAVISQKPSRDICQRGTSLTIQCQVDSQVTMMFWYRQQPGQSLTLIATANQGSEATYESGFVIDKFPISRPNLTFSTLTVSNMSPEDSSIYLCSVLGGNYGYTFGSGTRLTVV.

This clonotype was picked up a small number of times. The CDR3 loop reads CASSSFRVNTEAFF. As DNA, the CDR3 is TGTGCCAGTAGTAGTTTTAGGGTGAACACTGAAGCTTTCTTT. V and J are TRBV19 and TRBJ1-1, with D unresolved. Per germline, CDR1 LNHDA and CDR2 SQIVND (reference sequence). The CDR3 is made up of 14 amino acids. With 4 bases removed from V and 0 bases from J, the gap between germline ends came to 9 bases.

This clonotype was counted between two and nine times. The rearrangement links TRBV7-9 to TRBJ2-7, with 12 bases fitting TRBD1. Germline V gene sequence: CDR1 SEHNR, CDR2 FQNEAQ (reference sequence). V dropped 5 bases and J dropped 6; count of bases not matched to a gene: 8. The CDR3 totals 15 residues. The CDR3 is CASSLGRDRGREQYF. CDR3 nucleotides: TGTGCCAGCAGCCTCGGCCGGGACAGGGGGCGCGAGCAGTACTTC. The variable domain in full, completed from reference TRBV7-9 and TRBJ2-7, reads DTGVSQNPRHKITKRGQNVTFRCDPISEHNRLYWYRQTLGQGPEFLTYFQNEAQLEKSRLLSDRFSAERPKGSFSTLEIQRTEQGDSAMYLCASSLGRDRGREQYFGPGTRLTVT.

This clonotype was seen repeatedly, ten times or more. The gene calls are TRBV5-6 and TRBJ2-2, with TRBD2 matching over 10 bases. Germline V gives CDR1 SGHDT, CDR2 YYEEEE. The CDR3 is 18 amino acids. The V and J ends lost 4 bases and 5 bases, in that order; junction bases with no gene match: 14. CDR3 residues: CASSRPIVAGGLTGELFF. CDR3 bases: TGTGCCAGCAGCCGGCCGATAGTAGCGGGGGGCCTGACCGGGGAGCTGTTTTTT.

J is TRBJ1-1 and V is TRBV5-1; D may be TRBD1 (6 bases). V was shortened by 4 bases and J by 0 bases, with 16 bases between the two germline ends. CDR3 length: 16 amino acids. The V gene's germline CDR1 is SGHRS and CDR2 YFSETQ. The CDR3 here is CASSPGGQGMNTEAFF. In DNA, the CDR3 is TGCGCCAGCAGCCCGGGGGGGCAGGGGATGAACACTGAAGCTTTCTTT.

On this clonotype itself: Relative to the germline gene, one junction end is altered; a read error may explain this. This sequence joins TRBV20-1 and TRBJ1-2; 7 bases match TRBD1. Germline CDR1 is DFQATT and CDR2 is SNEGSKA (reference sequence). The CDR3 extends over 16 amino acids. CDR3 protein: CSARDRGGGFNYGYTF. In DNA, the CDR3 is TGCAGTGCTAGAGATCGCGGAGGGGGCTTTAACTATGGATACACCTTC.

This clonotype was observed a handful of times. The V and J genes are TRBV5-5 and TRBJ1-5; D remains unclear. The germline gives CDR1 SGHKS, CDR2 YYEKEE (reference sequence). Trimming left V 0 bases short and J 2 bases short, with 12 bases between. This CDR3 has 16 residues. CDR3 in amino acids: CASSLEIHMGNQPQHF. The CDR3, as DNA: TGTGCCAGCAGCTTGGAGATCCATATGGGCAATCAGCCCCAGCATTTT.

This clonotype was picked up a small number of times. The V call is TRBV2, the J call TRBJ2-1; D ambiguous. Germline V gene lookup returns CDR1 SNHLY and CDR2 FYNNEI. With 5 bases removed from V and 10 bases from J, the gap between germline ends came to 15 bases. The CDR3 is made up of 13 amino acids. CDR3 in amino acids: CASSFDGIREQFF. The DNA of the CDR3 is TGTGCCAGCAGTTTCGACGGAATCCGGGAGCAGTTCTTC.

The V gene is TRBV19, the J gene TRBJ2-1, with 13 bases aligning to TRBD2. This CDR3 is 17 amino acids long. Germline V gives CDR1 LNHDA, CDR2 SQIVND (reference sequence). Trimming at V came to 5 bases and at J to 1 base, leaving 5 bases not matched to a gene. The CDR3 region has the DNA TGTGCCAGTAGTTTAAAGACTAGCGGGGGGTCCTACAATGAGCAGTTCTTC. This gives the protein CASSLKTSGGSYNEQFF.

The V and J genes are TRBV7-2 and TRBJ1-2; D remains unclear. Trimming took 5 bases from V and 3 from J, leaving 7 bases between them. Germline CDR1 is SGHTA and CDR2 is FQGNSA. This CDR3 is 12 amino acids long. The CDR3 sequence: CASSHMDYGYTF. The CDR3 DNA sequence: TGTGCCAGCAGCCACATGGACTATGGCTACACCTTC. Full variable domain (rest looked up from reference TRBV7-2 and TRBJ1-2): GAGVSQSPSNKVTEKGKDVELRCDPISGHTALYWYRQSLGQGLEFLIYFQGNSAPDKSGLPSDRFSAERTGGSVSTLTIQRTQQEDSAVYLCASSHMDYGYTFGSGTRLTVV.

The V call is TRBV12-3 or TRBV12-4, the J call TRBJ2-1; D is unclear. The CDR3 contains 12 residues. V lost 6 bases to trimming and J lost 7 bases, with 10 bases between them. DNA of the CDR3: TGTGCCAGCAGGACCCCTTGGAATGAGCAGTTCTTC. It translates to CASRTPWNEQFF.

The chain is built from TRBV5-1 and TRBJ2-2; 7 bases line up with TRBD1. CDR3 length: 15 amino acids. V was clipped by 4 bases and J by 6 bases; unmatched bases: 9. Germline V lookup: CDR1 SGHRS, CDR2 YFSETQ. CDR3 coding DNA: TGCGCCAGCAGCCCCCAGGGGGTCGGTGCCGGGGAGCTGTTTTTT. Translation gives CASSPQGVGAGELFF. The entire variable domain, with the rest obtained from reference TRBV5-1 and TRBJ2-2, is as follows: KAGVTQTPRYLIKTRGQQVTLSCSPISGHRSVSWYQQTPGQGLQFLFEYFSETQRNKGNFPGRFSGRQFSNSRSEMNVSTLELGDSALYLCASSPQGVGAGELFFGEGSRLTVL.

This chain links TRBV5-1 with TRBJ1-4, with 7 bases fitting TRBD1. The CDR3 has 16 amino acids. The germline V gene encodes CDR1 SGHRS and CDR2 YFSETQ. The V and J ends lost 0 bases and 8 bases, in that order; junction bases with no gene match: 10. The CDR3 is CASSLGIGQVGEKLFF. DNA for the CDR3: TGCGCCAGCAGCTTGGGGATCGGACAGGTTGGAGAAAAACTGTTTTTT.

This clonotype has more than one count but fewer than ten. DNA for the CDR3: TGTGCCAGCAGCTTAGACGACAGGACGAACACTGAAGCTTTCTTT. Translating it yields CASSLDDRTNTEAFF. V usage is TRBV7-8 and J usage is TRBJ1-1, with a possible D match to TRBD1 (6 bases). Trimming pared 1 base from V and 1 base from J, leaving 10 bases between. The CDR3 covers 15 residues. Germline-derived CDR1 and CDR2 are SGHVS and FQNEAQ.

This clonotype was recorded at least ten times. The chain employs TRBV6-5 and TRBJ1-1, with 7 bases aligning to TRBD1. Germline trimming cut 7 bases from V and 0 bases from J; bases unmatched to any gene: 17. CDR3 length: 18 amino acids. Germline values: CDR1 MNHEY, CDR2 SVGAGI. The CDR3 coding sequence is TGTGCCAGCACTCCAGGGGGTTCGTGGGGACAACTGAACACTGAAGCTTTCTTT. Protein sequence: CASTPGGSWGQLNTEAFF.

The J gene is TRBJ2-5, the V gene TRBV7-2; possible D gene TRBD1, 6 bases. V was shortened by 5 bases and J by 5 bases, with 15 bases between the two germline ends. The CDR3 is made up of 14 amino acids. Per germline, CDR1 SGHTA and CDR2 FQGNSA. CDR3 DNA: TGTGCCAGCAGCGCGCGGACAGCCAAGGAGACCCAGTACTTC. Amino acids: CASSARTAKETQYF.

This clonotype appeared a few times. The V call is TRBV19, the J call TRBJ1-1; D call uncertain. Germline V gene data show CDR1 as LNHDA and CDR2 as SQIVND (reference sequence). The CDR3 runs 15 residues. With 4 bases removed from V and 2 bases from J, the gap between germline ends came to 14 bases. CDR3 sequence reads: CASSTLRRSNTEAFF. CDR3 DNA: TGTGCCAGTAGTACCCTCCGACGGTCTAACACTGAAGCTTTCTTT. The full variable domain, rest sourced from reference TRBV19 and TRBJ1-1, is DGGITQSPKYLFRKEGQNVTLSCEQNLNHDAMYWYRQDPGQGLRLIYYSQIVNDFQKGDIAEGYSVSREKKESFPLTVTSAQKNPTAFYLCASSTLRRSNTEAFFGQGTRLTVV.